A selection of T cell receptor beta chains follows, all from one sample in a study of Graves' ophthalmopathy and Graves' hyperthyroidism. TCRdb re-called the multiplex PCR reads with MiXCR, one entry per CDR3 protein. There are 650,000 to 900,000 distinct CDR3 sequences in the sample; 40% occur only once, and approximately 43% lies in the top ten. The sample consisted of peripheral blood. The receptors here all came from an adult man with Graves' ophthalmopathy. Both conserved end residues are part of each CDR3. A D gene is named only where the DNA matches it firmly. The size field is filled for only some rows; it gives once, few, many or a size class.

>TRBJ1-1|.|TRBV6-1|few
CASSKTHSRVNTEAFF
TGTGCCAGCAGTAAGACACATTCCAGGGTGAACACTGAAGCTTTCTTT
>TRBJ2-7|.|TRBV20-1|few
CSARDREGYEQYF
TGCAGTGCTAGAGACAGGGAAGGCTACGAGCAGTACTTC
>TRBJ1-2|.|TRBV5-1|few
CASSLNSLYGYTF
TGCGCCAGCAGCTTGAACAGCCTCTATGGCTACACCTTC
>TRBJ1-4|.|TRBV25-1|few
CASSGTSSEKLFF
TGTGCCAGCAGCGGGACCTCCTCCGAAAAACTGTTTTTT
>TRBJ1-1|.|TRBV15|many
CATSREIGEAFF
TGTGCCACCAGCAGAGAAATTGGGGAGGCTTTCTTT
>TRBJ1-1|TRBD1|TRBV15|.
CATLDRGNTEAFF
TGTGCCACCTTGGACAGGGGGAACACTGAAGCTTTCTTC
>TRBJ2-5|TRBD1|TRBV11-2|.
CASSSQDRGDQETQYF
TGTGCCAGCAGCTCCCAGGACAGGGGTGACCAAGAGACCCAGTACTTC
>TRBJ2-2|TRBD1|TRBV2|.
CASSSGTGFLSGELFF
TGTGCCAGCAGTTCCGGGACAGGGTTTTTGTCCGGGGAGCTGTTTTTT
>TRBJ2-7|TRBD2|TRBV15|few
CASSPRLARYEQYF
TGTGCCAGCAGCCCCCGACTAGCGAGATACGAGCAGTACTTC
>TRBJ1-2|.|TRBV24-1|.
CASSIRDEGTFNYGYTF
TGTGCCAGCAGCATCCGGGACGAAGGAACCTTTAACTATGGCTACACCTTC
>TRBJ2-7|.|TRBV6-1|.
CASSLFRQPYEQYF
TGTGCCAGCAGTTTATTCCGACAGCCCTACGAGCAGTACTTC
>TRBJ2-3|.|TRBV20-1|.
CSARSLNYTDTQYF
TGCAGTGCTAGAAGCCTCAACTACACAGATACGCAGTATTTT
>TRBJ1-1|TRBD1|TRBV25-1|.
CASSAHGQGFYTEAFF
TGTGCCAGCAGTGCGCATGGACAGGGCTTTTACACTGAAGCTTTCTTT
>TRBJ1-1|.|TRBV5-1|.
CASSPAVVNTEAFF
TGCGCCAGCAGCCCTGCCGTAGTGAACACTGAAGCTTTCTTT
>TRBJ2-5|TRBD2|TRBV5-1|many
CASSTRSGTQETQYF
TGCGCCAGCAGCACAAGAAGCGGGACCCAAGAGACCCAGTACTTC
>TRBJ2-5|.|TRBV12-3/TRBV12-4|few
CASSLLEGEGETQYF
TGTGCCAGCAGTTTACTCGAGGGGGAGGGAGAGACCCAGTACTTC
>TRBJ1-2|.|TRBV5-1|many
CASSPSGSRLYGYTF
TGCGCCAGCAGCCCATCCGGGTCAAGACTATACGGCTACACCTTC
>TRBJ1-4|TRBD1|TRBV11-2|few
CASSKEGQGYEKLFF
TGTGCCAGCAGCAAAGAAGGACAGGGATATGAAAAACTGTTTTTT
>TRBJ1-1|.|TRBV7-8|many
CASSARRIAPSTEAFF
TGTGCCAGCAGCGCTAGGAGGATCGCGCCGAGCACTGAAGCTTTCTTT
>TRBJ2-5|TRBD2|TRBV7-8|.
CAISESSGEGETQYF
TGTGCCATCAGTGAGTCATCGGGGGAGGGAGAGACCCAGTACTTC
>TRBJ1-6|.|TRBV20-1|few
CSATLGRDNSPLHF
TGCAGTGCTACATTGGGGCGGGACAATTCACCCCTCCACTTT
>TRBJ2-7|.|TRBV29-1|.
CSVEGPEQYF
TGCAGCGTTGAAGGACCAGAACAGTACTTC
>TRBJ1-6|.|TRBV7-2|.
CASSRENSPLHF
TGTGCCAGCAGCCGGGAAAATTCACCCCTCCACTTT
>TRBJ2-5|TRBD1|TRBV14|.
CASSHYRGGETQYF
TGTGCCAGCAGCCATTACAGGGGTGGAGAGACCCAGTACTTC
>TRBJ2-5|.|TRBV5-1|many
CASERETQYF
TGCGCCAGCGAGAGGGAGACCCAGTACTTC
>TRBJ1-2|.|TRBV15|.
CATSSQTGYGYTF
TGTGCCACCAGCAGCCAGACGGGGTATGGCTACACCTTC
>TRBJ1-1|.|TRBV6-5|many
CASSYGSRGNTEAFF
TGTGCCAGCAGTTACGGGTCACGGGGGAACACTGAAGCTTTCTTT
>TRBJ1-2|.|TRBV29-1|many
CSVTGGPYGYTF
TGCAGCGTTACTGGGGGCCCCTATGGCTACACCTTC
>TRBJ2-5|TRBD2|TRBV12-3/TRBV12-4|.
CASSYSSPSGGMETQYF
TGTGCCAGCAGTTACTCATCCCCTAGCGGGGGAATGGAGACCCAGTACTTC
>TRBJ2-6|.|TRBV7-9|.
CASSRTANVLTF
TGTGCCAGCAGCCGGACGGCTAACGTCCTGACTTTC
>TRBJ1-2|.|TRBV5-8|.
CASSFQGLYGYTF
TGTGCCAGCAGCTTTCAGGGACTCTATGGCTACACCTTC
>TRBJ2-7|.|TRBV20-1|few
CSASDPLGQPYEQYF
TGCAGTGCTTCAGACCCCTTAGGGCAGCCCTACGAGCAGTACTTC
>TRBJ2-6|.|TRBV9|.
CASSPGPAGANVLTF
TGTGCCAGCAGCCCCGGGCCGGCCGGGGCCAACGTCCTGACTTTC
>TRBJ1-5|.|TRBV20-1|.
CSASIGRTGQPQHF
TGCAGTGCTAGTATCGGGCGGACCGGTCAGCCCCAGCATTTT
>TRBJ1-6|TRBD1|TRBV7-9|.
CASSLAGTGGAGNSPLHF
TGTGCCAGCAGCTTAGCCGGTACAGGGGGCGCGGGGAATTCACCCCTCCACTTT
>TRBJ2-7|.|TRBV19|.
CASSAGQRKYF
TGTGCCAGTAGTGCGGGACAGAGAAAGTACTTC
>TRBJ1-6|.|TRBV25-1|.
CASSWTVGDSPLHF
TGTGCCAGCAGTTGGACAGTGGGGGATTCACCCCTCCACTTT
>TRBJ2-2|.|TRBV29-1|many
CSVEDQVTGELFF
TGCAGCGTTGAAGATCAGGTCACCGGGGAGCTGTTTTTT
>TRBJ1-2|.|TRBV25-1|.
CASVERGNYGYTF
TGTGCCAGCGTTGAGCGAGGGAACTATGGCTACACCTTC
>TRBJ2-3|.|TRBV19|.
CASSIIGGDTQYF
TGTGCCAGTAGTATCATAGGTGGGGATACGCAGTATTTT
>TRBJ2-7|TRBD1|TRBV2|many
CASSGGTGTYEQYF
TGTGCCAGCAGCGGCGGGACAGGTACCTACGAGCAGTACTTC
>TRBJ1-1|TRBD1|TRBV2|.
CAIRQGAYITEAFF
TGTGCCATCAGACAGGGGGCCTATATCACTGAAGCTTTCTTT
>TRBJ1-2|.|TRBV19|.
CASSIDLRANYGYTF
TGTGCCAGTAGTATAGACCTACGGGCTAACTATGGCTACACCTTC
>TRBJ2-7|.|TRBV25-1|.
CASSLGQSAYEQYF
TGTGCCAGCAGTTTAGGACAGTCCGCCTACGAGCAGTACTTC
>TRBJ1-2|.|TRBV9|many
CASSEGGWGYTF
TGTGCCAGCAGCGAGGGGGGTTGGGGCTACACCTTC
>TRBJ2-3|TRBD2|TRBV25-1|few
CASSSRTSGRLTDTQYF
TGTGCCAGCAGTTCACGGACTAGCGGGAGGCTCACAGATACGCAGTATTTT